The 22 T cell receptor beta chains listed next were all sequenced from one sample in a study of blood T cell repertoires in COVID-19. TCRdb's copy holds only in-frame clones and misses some; the assay was immunoSEQ multiplex PCR. The table has under 110,000 clones, around 80% seen once. Sequenced sample: peripheral blood. The receptors originated from a woman between 55 and 75 years old with acute or convalescent COVID-19.

The chain joins TRBV7-9 to TRBJ1-5; 7 positions agree with TRBD1. The V gene's germline CDR1 is SEHNR and CDR2 FQNEAQ (reference sequence). V dropped 5 bases and J dropped 2; count of bases not matched to a gene: 6. This CDR3 spans 15 amino acids. The CDR3: CASSPMGQRNQPQHF. The CDR3, as DNA: TGTGCCAGCAGCCCCATGGGACAGCGCAATCAGCCCCAGCATTTT.

The rearrangement joins TRBV14 to TRBJ2-3, with a possible D match to TRBD1 (5 bases). Germline CDR1 SGHDN, CDR2 FVKESK. The V end lost 0 bases, the J end lost 10 bases, and 20 bases lay between the germline ends. The CDR3 is 16 residues long. In DNA, the CDR3 is TGTGCCAGCAGCCAAGATCTGGGGCGAGGCCCTATGGCGCAGTATTTT. It yields the protein CASSQDLGRGPMAQYF.

J is TRBJ1-1 and V is TRBV4-2; TRBD1 matches at 7 bases. The CDR3 covers 15 residues. With V trimmed by 0 bases and J by 1 base, 2 bases remained unmatched. Per the germline V gene, CDR1 is LGHNA and CDR2 is YNFKEQ. In DNA form, the CDR3 reads TGTGCCAGCAGCCAAGAGGGGGACAGGAACACTGAAGCTTTCTTT. Encoded protein: CASSQEGDRNTEAFF.

The V and J genes are TRBV7-2 and TRBJ1-1, with 9 bases lining up with TRBD1. J was trimmed by 10 bases and V by 4 bases; bases with no gene match: 10. The CDR3 has 14 residues. CDR1 SGHTA and CDR2 FQGNSA come from the germline V gene. CDR3 nucleotide sequence: TGTGCCAGCAGCTCCCGCCCGGGACAGGGAATAGCTTTCTTT. Translation gives CASSSRPGQGIAFF.

The gene calls are TRBV14 and TRBJ2-5; 10 bases are shared with TRBD2. CDR1 is SGHDN and CDR2 is FVKESK in the germline V gene. J was trimmed by 5 bases and V by 4 bases; bases with no gene match: 10. The CDR3 is made up of 16 amino acids. This chain's CDR3 is CASSPLKRGGGETQYF. The CDR3 bases are TGTGCCAGCAGCCCCCTGAAGCGGGGGGGCGGGGAGACCCAGTACTTC. Using reference TRBV14 and TRBJ2-5 for the parts outside the CDR3, the full variable domain is EAGVTQFPSHSVIEKGQTVTLRCDPISGHDNLYWYRRVMGKEIKFLLHFVKESKQDESGMPNNRFLAERTGGTYSTLKVQPAELEDSGVYFCASSPLKRGGGETQYFGPGTRLLVL.

The chain recombines TRBV27 with TRBJ1-1, with 7 bases lining up with TRBD1. CDR1 is MNHEY and CDR2 is SMNVEV in the germline V gene (reference sequence). The CDR3 runs 14 residues. Trimming cost V 6 bases and J 1 base; bases outside gene matches: 5. The CDR3 nucleotides read TGTGCCAGCAGGATGACAGGGCAGAACACTGAAGCTTTCTTT. It is translated as CASRMTGQNTEAFF.

J is TRBJ1-1 and V is TRBV11-3, with 7 bases aligning to TRBD1. The CDR3 covers 13 residues. CDR1 is SGHNT and CDR2 is YENEEA in the germline V gene. J gave up 3 bases and V 5 bases, and 3 bases lay outside the gene matches. The CDR3 reads CASSRQGDTEAFF. The CDR3 DNA reads TGTGCCAGCAGCAGGCAGGGGGACACTGAAGCTTTCTTT.

This clone was seen just once. CDR3 sequence: CASSPTSGSDEQFF. Here the CDR3 DNA reads TGTGCCAGCTCGCCGACTAGCGGGAGTGACGAGCAGTTCTTC. The J gene is TRBJ2-1, the V gene TRBV18; TRBD2 matches 12 bases. Losses at the gene ends were 6 bases for V and 10 bases for J; bases not matched to a gene: 7. This CDR3 has 14 amino acids. The V gene's germline CDR1 is KGHSH and CDR2 LQKENI.

V usage is TRBV5-6 and J usage is TRBJ2-7, with 11 positions matching TRBD2. Trimming cost V 5 bases and J 6 bases; bases outside gene matches: 1. Germline V gene sequence: CDR1 SGHDT, CDR2 YYEEEE. The CDR3 sequence is 12 residues long. The CDR3 reads CASRLAGGEQYF. In DNA form, the CDR3 reads TGTGCCAGCAGGCTAGCGGGGGGCGAGCAGTACTTC.

This clone was counted only a few times. The rearrangement links TRBV14 to TRBJ2-1, with D possibly TRBD1 on 5 matching bases. V was cut by 5 bases and J by 0 bases, with 14 bases left in between. This CDR3 is built from 16 residues. Germline V gene data show CDR1 as SGHDN and CDR2 as FVKESK. The CDR3 DNA follows: TGTGCCAGCAGCTTCTCAACAGGTACCTCCTACAATGAGCAGTTCTTC. It encodes CASSFSTGTSYNEQFF. Drawing the rest from reference TRBV14 and TRBJ2-1, the complete variable domain is EAGVTQFPSHSVIEKGQTVTLRCDPISGHDNLYWYRRVMGKEIKFLLHFVKESKQDESGMPNNRFLAERTGGTYSTLKVQPAELEDSGVYFCASSFSTGTSYNEQFFGPGTRLTVL.

The chain recombines TRBV3-1 (or the pseudogene TRBV3-2) with TRBJ2-1; D is undetermined. V was trimmed by 0 bases and J by 9 bases, leaving 6 bases between them. Germline CDR1 reads LGHDT; CDR2 reads YNNKEL (reference sequence). The CDR3 spans 12 residues. The CDR3 loop reads CASSQERSEQFF. Here the CDR3 DNA reads TGTGCCAGCAGCCAAGAGAGAAGTGAGCAGTTCTTC.

This sequence joins TRBV4-2 and TRBJ2-7; D possibly corresponds to TRBD1 (6 bases). The CDR3 consists of 15 residues. V lost 4 bases to trimming and J lost 5 bases, with 18 bases between them. The germline V gene encodes CDR1 LGHNA and CDR2 YNFKEQ. For the CDR3, the DNA is TGTGCCAGCAGCCTCCTGGACAGCCAATTCGACGAGCAGTACTTC. This encodes CASSLLDSQFDEQYF.

In nucleotides, the CDR3 is TGTGCCAGCAGCGTGGGAAATAGCGGGGGGTCGAACACCGGGGAGCTGTTTTTT. It codes for CASSVGNSGGSNTGELFF. V is TRBV9 and J is TRBJ2-2, with 10 bases lining up with TRBD2. The CDR3 sequence is 18 residues long. The V and J ends lost 2 bases and 0 bases, in that order; junction bases with no gene match: 7. The germline CDR1 and CDR2 sequences are SGDLS and YYNGEE.

This clone occurred a few times. V usage is TRBV30 and J usage is TRBJ2-7, with D possibly matching TRBD2 (5 bases). V was clipped by 0 bases and J by 2 bases, with 11 bases between them. The CDR3 is 14 amino acids. Germline CDR1 and CDR2: GTSNPN and SVGIG (reference sequence). The CDR3 loop is CAWSVGGPTYEQYF. Written as DNA, the CDR3 is TGTGCCTGGAGTGTCGGCGGGCCTACCTACGAGCAGTACTTC.

J is TRBJ1-2 and V is TRBV3-1 (or the pseudogene TRBV3-2); D remains ambiguous. The germline gives CDR1 LGHDT, CDR2 YNNKEL (reference sequence). The CDR3 runs to 14 residues. V dropped 0 bases and J dropped 6 bases, with 11 bases sitting between them. CDR3 sequence (DNA): TGTGCCAGCAGCCAAGATCAGAACGCTCATGGCTACACCTTC. Its protein product is CASSQDQNAHGYTF.

There are a few counts of this clone. The V gene is TRBV19, the J gene TRBJ1-5, with D possibly being TRBD1 (5 bases). The germline V gene encodes CDR1 LNHDA and CDR2 SQIVND (reference sequence). The CDR3 is 15 amino acids. V gave up 0 bases and J gave up 5 bases, with 11 bases separating them. The CDR3 reads CASSIEGLLYQPQHF. The DNA for the CDR3 is TGTGCCAGTAGTATAGAGGGACTTTTGTATCAGCCCCAGCATTTT.

This clone was counted a single time. The sample carries other DNA sequences with the same CDR3. The genes are TRBV5-1 and TRBJ1-4; 8 bases map to TRBD1. The junction had 3 bases not matched to a gene; V was cut back by 0 bases and J by 2 bases. The CDR3 loop spans 16 amino acids. The V gene's germline CDR1 is SGHRS and CDR2 YFSETQ. CDR3 amino acids: CASSLGQGLTNEKLFF. CDR3 DNA sequence: TGCGCCAGCAGCTTGGGACAGGGGTTGACTAATGAAAAACTGTTTTTT. Drawing the rest from reference TRBV5-1 and TRBJ1-4, the complete variable domain is KAGVTQTPRYLIKTRGQQVTLSCSPISGHRSVSWYQQTPGQGLQFLFEYFSETQRNKGNFPGRFSGRQFSNSRSEMNVSTLELGDSALYLCASSLGQGLTNEKLFFGSGTQLSVL.

The chain joins TRBV19 to TRBJ2-3; D unclear. V was cut by 6 bases and J by 2 bases, with 21 bases left in between. Germline values: CDR1 LNHDA, CDR2 SQIVND (reference sequence). The CDR3 length is 17 residues. CDR3 residues: CASSPLAAVTFTDTQYF. The CDR3 region has the DNA TGTGCCAGTAGCCCTTTGGCGGCGGTCACATTCACAGATACGCAGTATTTT.

V gene TRBV5-1 combines with J gene TRBJ1-6; no clear D. Germline CDR1 SGHRS, CDR2 YFSETQ. The CDR3 length is 14 residues. Trimming removed 0 bases at V and 7 bases at J, with 8 bases between. The CDR3 loop is CASSLGIENSPLHF. The CDR3 region has the DNA TGCGCCAGCAGCTTGGGTATAGAAAATTCACCCCTCCACTTT.

The genes are TRBV28 and TRBJ1-4; D perhaps matches TRBD1 (6 bases). The ends were cut back, 6 bases at V and 5 bases at J, with 13 bases in the middle. Germline lookup yields CDR1 MDHEN and CDR2 SYDVKM. CDR3 length: 14 residues. The CDR3 region is CASRDDRRNEKLFF. CDR3 in DNA: TGTGCCAGCAGGGACGACAGGAGAAATGAAAAACTGTTTTTT.

A single count supports this clone. This sequence joins TRBV5-1 and TRBJ2-4; 7 bases fit TRBD1. Per the germline V gene, CDR1 is SGHRS and CDR2 is YFSETQ. This CDR3 region has 16 residues. The trim removed 2 bases at V and 2 bases at J, leaving 7 bases unmatched. CDR3 nucleotide sequence: TGCGCCAGCAGCTTCGGTAGGGGGCTGACCAAAAACATTCAGTACTTC. This sequence encodes CASSFGRGLTKNIQYF.

This clone has just one count. The chain carries TRBV18 and TRBJ2-3; D is unresolved. Trimming removed 3 bases at V and 2 bases at J, with 9 bases between. The CDR3 sequence is 14 residues long. Germline V gives CDR1 KGHSH, CDR2 LQKENI. In DNA, the CDR3 is TGTGCCAGCTCACCCTCAGGATACACAGATACGCAGTATTTT. Its protein is CASSPSGYTDTQYF.